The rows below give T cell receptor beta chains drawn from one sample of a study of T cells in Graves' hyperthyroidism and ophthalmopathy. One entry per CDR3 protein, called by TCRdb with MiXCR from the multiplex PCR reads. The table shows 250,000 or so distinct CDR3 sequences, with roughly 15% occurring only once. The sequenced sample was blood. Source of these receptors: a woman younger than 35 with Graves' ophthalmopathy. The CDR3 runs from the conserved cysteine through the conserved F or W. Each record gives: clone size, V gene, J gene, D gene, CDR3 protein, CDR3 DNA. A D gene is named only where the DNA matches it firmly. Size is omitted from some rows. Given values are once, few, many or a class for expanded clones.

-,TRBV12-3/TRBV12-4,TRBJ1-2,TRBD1,CASSRQGMSGYTF,TGTGCCAGCAGTCGACAGGGGATGAGTGGCTACACCTTC
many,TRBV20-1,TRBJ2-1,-,CSARENGGFMNEQFF,TGCAGTGCTAGAGAGAACGGGGGATTCATGAATGAGCAGTTCTTC
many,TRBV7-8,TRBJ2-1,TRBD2,CASSLKVRAGIYNEQFF,TGTGCCAGCAGCTTAAAAGTCAGAGCGGGAATCTACAATGAGCAGTTCTTC
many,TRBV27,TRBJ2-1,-,CASSGAGQSYNEQFF,TGTGCCAGCAGTGGGGCGGGTCAATCCTACAATGAGCAGTTCTTC
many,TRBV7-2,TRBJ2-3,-,CASSLYVKWVDTQYF,TGTGCCAGCAGCTTATACGTTAAATGGGTAGATACGCAGTATTTT
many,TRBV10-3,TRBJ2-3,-,CAISEDPFPPPATMPSPRAQYF,TGTGCCATCAGTGAGGACCCATTTCCACCCCCCGCGACGATGCCCTCACCTCGTGCGCAGTATTTT
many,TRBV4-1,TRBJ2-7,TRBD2,CASSQDPGRRSYEQYF,TGCGCCAGCAGCCAAGATCCCGGGAGGCGATCCTACGAGCAGTACTTC
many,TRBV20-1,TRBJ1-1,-,CSASRQGNTEAFF,TGCAGTGCTAGCCGACAAGGAAACACTGAAGCTTTCTTT
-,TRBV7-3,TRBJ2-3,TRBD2,CASSPLSGSTADTQYF,TGTGCCAGCAGCCCACTCAGCGGGAGTACGGCAGATACGCAGTATTTT
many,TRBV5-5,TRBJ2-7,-,CASSLMGEQYF,TGTGCCAGCAGCTTGATGGGGGAGCAGTACTTC
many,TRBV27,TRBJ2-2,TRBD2,CASIAGGYTGELFF,TGTGCCAGCATAGCGGGGGGTTACACCGGGGAGCTGTTTTTT
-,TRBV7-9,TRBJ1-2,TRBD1,CASSLGQGQRGYTF,TGTGCCAGCAGCTTAGGACAGGGCCAACGGGGCTACACCTTC
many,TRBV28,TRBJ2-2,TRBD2,CASSTTSGRASTGELFF,TGTGCCAGCAGTACGACTAGCGGGAGAGCGAGCACCGGGGAGCTGTTTTTT
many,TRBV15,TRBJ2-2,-,CATSTGTENTGELFF,TGTGCCACCAGCACGGGGACGGAGAACACCGGGGAGCTGTTTTTT
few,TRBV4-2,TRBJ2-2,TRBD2,CASSQDPSGGRIAGELFF,TGTGCCAGCAGCCAAGACCCTAGCGGGGGAAGAATTGCCGGGGAGCTGTTTTTT
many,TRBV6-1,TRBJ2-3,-,CASSGGGGLTDTQYF,TGTGCCAGCAGTGGTGGAGGGGGTCTCACAGATACGCAGTATTTT
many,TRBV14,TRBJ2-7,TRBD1,CASSQDLGQAPYEQYF,TGTGCCAGCAGCCAAGATTTAGGACAGGCTCCCTACGAGCAGTACTTC
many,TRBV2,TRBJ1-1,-,CASSDVEVSTEAFF,TGTGCCAGCAGTGATGTGGAGGTCTCCACTGAAGCTTTCTTT
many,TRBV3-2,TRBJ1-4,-,CASSQGEREKLFF,TGTGCCAGCAGCCAAGGGGAGCGGGAAAAACTGTTTTTT
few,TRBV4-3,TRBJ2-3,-,CASSQDGVVRDTDTQYF,TGCGCCAGCAGCCAAGACGGGGTGGTAAGGGACACAGATACGCAGTATTTT
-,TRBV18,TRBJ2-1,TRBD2,CASSRTSGRAVEQFF,TGTGCCAGCTCACGGACTAGCGGGAGGGCGGTTGAGCAGTTCTTC
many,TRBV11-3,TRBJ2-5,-,CASSSTGQGMETQYF,TGTGCCAGCAGCTCGACTGGGCAGGGTATGGAGACCCAGTACTTC
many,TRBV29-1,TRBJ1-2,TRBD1,CSVEDGTGGIYGYTF,TGCAGCGTTGAAGACGGGACAGGGGGTATCTATGGCTACACCTTC
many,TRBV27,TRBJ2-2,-,CASSLSAGWYTGELFF,TGTGCCAGCAGTTTATCGGCGGGGTGGTACACCGGGGAGCTGTTTTTT
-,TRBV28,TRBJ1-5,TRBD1,CASSLGFFGTGGSRQPQHF,TGTGCCAGCAGTTTAGGGTTTTTCGGGACAGGGGGAAGTCGGCAGCCCCAGCATTTT
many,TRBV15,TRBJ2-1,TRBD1,CATSRDVATGRFF,TGTGCCACCAGCAGAGATGTCGCGACAGGGCGGTTCTTC
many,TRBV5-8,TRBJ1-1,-,CASSQKTARNTEAFF,TGTGCCAGCAGCCAGAAAACAGCGAGGAACACTGAAGCTTTCTTT
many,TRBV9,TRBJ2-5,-,CASSVGLAAEGGTQYF,TGTGCCAGCAGCGTGGGGTTGGCGGCCGAAGGAGGGACCCAGTACTTC
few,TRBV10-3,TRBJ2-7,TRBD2,CAIGPGAAGTSVSYEQYF,TGTGCCATCGGCCCTGGGGCGGCCGGGACTAGCGTCTCCTACGAGCAGTACTTC
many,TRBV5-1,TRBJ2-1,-,CASSFSSSGSYNEQFF,TGCGCCAGCAGCTTCTCAAGTAGCGGATCCTACAATGAGCAGTTCTTC
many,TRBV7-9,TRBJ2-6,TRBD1,CASSDRAGANVLTF,TGTGCCAGCAGCGACAGGGCTGGGGCCAACGTCCTGACTTTC
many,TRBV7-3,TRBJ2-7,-,CASSHLGPHPRQTYEQYF,TGTGCCAGCAGCCACCTCGGCCCCCACCCTCGACAGACCTACGAGCAGTACTTC
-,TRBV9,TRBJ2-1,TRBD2,CASSVGGLAGDSKQFF,TGTGCCAGCAGCGTAGGGGGACTAGCGGGAGACAGTAAGCAGTTCTTC
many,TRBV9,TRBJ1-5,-,CASSVAGGAGPQHF,TGTGCCAGCAGCGTAGCGGGAGGCGCGGGGCCCCAGCATTTT
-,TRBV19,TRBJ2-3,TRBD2,CASRPRGRGGRGDTQYF,TGTGCCAGTAGACCTCGGGGCCGGGGGGGCCGTGGAGATACGCAGTATTTT
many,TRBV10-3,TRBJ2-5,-,CATEPDPQETQYF,TGTGCCACAGAACCGGACCCGCAAGAGACCCAGTACTTC
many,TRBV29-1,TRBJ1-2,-,CSVDWGGEYGYTF,TGCAGCGTTGATTGGGGGGGTGAATATGGCTACACCTTC
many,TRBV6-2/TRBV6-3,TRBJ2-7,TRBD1,CASSYDRGYGQYF,TGTGCCAGCAGTTACGACAGGGGGTACGGGCAGTACTTC
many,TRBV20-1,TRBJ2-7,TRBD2,CSAKPRAGGTYEQYF,TGCAGTGCTAAGCCTCGAGCGGGAGGAACCTACGAGCAGTACTTC
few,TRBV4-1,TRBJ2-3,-,CASRPTGGADTQYF,TGCGCCAGCAGACCGACCGGGGGAGCAGATACGCAGTATTTT
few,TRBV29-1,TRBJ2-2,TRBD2,CSVEVRGGAVGGELFF,TGCAGCGTTGAAGTTCGGGGGGGGGCGGTAGGCGGGGAGCTGTTTTTT
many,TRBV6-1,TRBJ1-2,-,CASSRPGPNYGYTF,TGTGCCAGCAGCCGACCGGGACCTAACTATGGCTACACCTTC
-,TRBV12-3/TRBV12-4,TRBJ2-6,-,CASNTVAGANVLAF,TGTGCCAGCAACACAGTGGCCGGGGCCAACGTCCTGGCTTTC
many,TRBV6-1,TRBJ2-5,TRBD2,CASNEGTSGSLRETQYF,TGTGCCAGCAACGAGGGGACTAGCGGGAGTTTACGAGAGACCCAGTACTTC
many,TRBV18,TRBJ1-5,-,CASSPEWGYGNQPQHF,TGTGCCAGCTCGCCGGAGTGGGGGTATGGCAATCAGCCCCAGCATTTT
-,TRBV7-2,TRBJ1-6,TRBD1,CASSPTGTGGYSYNSPLHF,TGTGCCAGCAGCCCCACCGGGACAGGGGGATACTCCTATAATTCACCCCTCCACTTT
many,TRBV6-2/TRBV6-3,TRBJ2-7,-,CASSGRDISPLVYEQYF,TGTGCCAGCAGTGGTCGGGACATTTCTCCCCTCGTCTACGAGCAGTACTTC
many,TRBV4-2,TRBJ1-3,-,CASSQDDNSGNTIYF,TGTGCCAGCAGCCAAGATGACAACTCTGGAAACACCATATATTTT
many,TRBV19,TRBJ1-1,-,CASSITGGSTEAFF,TGTGCCAGTAGTATCACAGGAGGGAGCACTGAAGCTTTCTTT
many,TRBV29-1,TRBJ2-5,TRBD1,CSVEVGQGWYQETQYF,TGCAGCGTTGAAGTAGGACAGGGGTGGTACCAAGAGACCCAGTACTTC
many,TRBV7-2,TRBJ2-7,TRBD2,CASSFLREGEQYF,TGTGCCAGCAGCTTCCTCAGGGAGGGAGAGCAGTACTTC
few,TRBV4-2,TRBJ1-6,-,CASSQEDKTANSPLHF,TGTGCCAGCAGCCAAGAGGATAAGACGGCGAATTCACCCCTCCACTTT
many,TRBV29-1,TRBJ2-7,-,CSVETGQGRKYEQYF,TGCAGCGTTGAAACTGGGCAGGGGCGCAAGTACGAGCAGTACTTC
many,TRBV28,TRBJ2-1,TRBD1,CASSGGRSYNEQFF,TGTGCCAGCTCAGGGGGCAGGTCCTACAATGAGCAGTTCTTC
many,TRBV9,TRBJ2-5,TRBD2,CASSSGGMETQYF,TGTGCCAGCAGCTCGGGAGGGATGGAGACCCAGTACTTC
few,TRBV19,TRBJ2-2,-,CASRIGQTYTGELFF,TGTGCCAGTAGAATAGGACAGACCTACACCGGGGAGCTGTTTTTT
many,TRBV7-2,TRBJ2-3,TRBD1,CASSARQGGDTDTQYF,TGTGCCAGCAGCGCAAGACAGGGTGGGGACACAGATACGCAGTATTTT
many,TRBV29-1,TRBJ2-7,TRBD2,CSVEGAGLAGTAEQYF,TGCAGCGTTGAGGGAGCAGGACTAGCGGGAACGGCCGAGCAGTACTTC